This record looks at one T cell receptor (beta chain) sequence and its context. The read stops 3 residues short of the end of the CDR3; the missing end is completed from the germline J gene. The data derive from a study of T cells in women clearing cervical HPV infection. Looking at the study overall: Only a few women had HLA typing results available.

Germline values: CDR1 SGHTA, CDR2 FQGNSA. The CDR3 sequence is 16 residues long. Trimming removed 0 bases from V and 5 bases from J; junction bases left unmatched: 5. Cervical HPV DNA detected by MY09/MY11 PCR, typed by dot-blot. Measured with immunoSEQ multiplex PCR; TCRdb has only the in-frame clones, and not every one. The listing records roughly 22,000 clones. This TCR derives from a woman between 18 and 70 years old with a cervical HPV16 infection that either progressed to CIN3+ or cleared (not recorded which). The chain employs TRBV7-2 and TRBJ1-3; TRBD1 matches 9 bases. The sample comprised blood buffy coat. The part of the CDR3 DNA that was read is TGTGCCAGCAGCTTAGCTCGAGGACAGGGGCGAAACACC. Translation gives CASSLARGQGRNT. The whole CDR3 region reads CASSLARGQGRNTIYF.